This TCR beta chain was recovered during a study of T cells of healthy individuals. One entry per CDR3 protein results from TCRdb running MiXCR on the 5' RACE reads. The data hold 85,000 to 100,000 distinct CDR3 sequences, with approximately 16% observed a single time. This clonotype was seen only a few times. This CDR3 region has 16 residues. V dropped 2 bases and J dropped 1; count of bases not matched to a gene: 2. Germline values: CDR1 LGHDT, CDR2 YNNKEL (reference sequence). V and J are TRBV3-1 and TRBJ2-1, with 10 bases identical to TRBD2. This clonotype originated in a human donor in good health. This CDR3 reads CASSQQLAGSYNEQFF. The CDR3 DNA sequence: TGTGCCAGCAGCCAACAACTAGCGGGATCCTACAATGAGCAGTTCTTC.